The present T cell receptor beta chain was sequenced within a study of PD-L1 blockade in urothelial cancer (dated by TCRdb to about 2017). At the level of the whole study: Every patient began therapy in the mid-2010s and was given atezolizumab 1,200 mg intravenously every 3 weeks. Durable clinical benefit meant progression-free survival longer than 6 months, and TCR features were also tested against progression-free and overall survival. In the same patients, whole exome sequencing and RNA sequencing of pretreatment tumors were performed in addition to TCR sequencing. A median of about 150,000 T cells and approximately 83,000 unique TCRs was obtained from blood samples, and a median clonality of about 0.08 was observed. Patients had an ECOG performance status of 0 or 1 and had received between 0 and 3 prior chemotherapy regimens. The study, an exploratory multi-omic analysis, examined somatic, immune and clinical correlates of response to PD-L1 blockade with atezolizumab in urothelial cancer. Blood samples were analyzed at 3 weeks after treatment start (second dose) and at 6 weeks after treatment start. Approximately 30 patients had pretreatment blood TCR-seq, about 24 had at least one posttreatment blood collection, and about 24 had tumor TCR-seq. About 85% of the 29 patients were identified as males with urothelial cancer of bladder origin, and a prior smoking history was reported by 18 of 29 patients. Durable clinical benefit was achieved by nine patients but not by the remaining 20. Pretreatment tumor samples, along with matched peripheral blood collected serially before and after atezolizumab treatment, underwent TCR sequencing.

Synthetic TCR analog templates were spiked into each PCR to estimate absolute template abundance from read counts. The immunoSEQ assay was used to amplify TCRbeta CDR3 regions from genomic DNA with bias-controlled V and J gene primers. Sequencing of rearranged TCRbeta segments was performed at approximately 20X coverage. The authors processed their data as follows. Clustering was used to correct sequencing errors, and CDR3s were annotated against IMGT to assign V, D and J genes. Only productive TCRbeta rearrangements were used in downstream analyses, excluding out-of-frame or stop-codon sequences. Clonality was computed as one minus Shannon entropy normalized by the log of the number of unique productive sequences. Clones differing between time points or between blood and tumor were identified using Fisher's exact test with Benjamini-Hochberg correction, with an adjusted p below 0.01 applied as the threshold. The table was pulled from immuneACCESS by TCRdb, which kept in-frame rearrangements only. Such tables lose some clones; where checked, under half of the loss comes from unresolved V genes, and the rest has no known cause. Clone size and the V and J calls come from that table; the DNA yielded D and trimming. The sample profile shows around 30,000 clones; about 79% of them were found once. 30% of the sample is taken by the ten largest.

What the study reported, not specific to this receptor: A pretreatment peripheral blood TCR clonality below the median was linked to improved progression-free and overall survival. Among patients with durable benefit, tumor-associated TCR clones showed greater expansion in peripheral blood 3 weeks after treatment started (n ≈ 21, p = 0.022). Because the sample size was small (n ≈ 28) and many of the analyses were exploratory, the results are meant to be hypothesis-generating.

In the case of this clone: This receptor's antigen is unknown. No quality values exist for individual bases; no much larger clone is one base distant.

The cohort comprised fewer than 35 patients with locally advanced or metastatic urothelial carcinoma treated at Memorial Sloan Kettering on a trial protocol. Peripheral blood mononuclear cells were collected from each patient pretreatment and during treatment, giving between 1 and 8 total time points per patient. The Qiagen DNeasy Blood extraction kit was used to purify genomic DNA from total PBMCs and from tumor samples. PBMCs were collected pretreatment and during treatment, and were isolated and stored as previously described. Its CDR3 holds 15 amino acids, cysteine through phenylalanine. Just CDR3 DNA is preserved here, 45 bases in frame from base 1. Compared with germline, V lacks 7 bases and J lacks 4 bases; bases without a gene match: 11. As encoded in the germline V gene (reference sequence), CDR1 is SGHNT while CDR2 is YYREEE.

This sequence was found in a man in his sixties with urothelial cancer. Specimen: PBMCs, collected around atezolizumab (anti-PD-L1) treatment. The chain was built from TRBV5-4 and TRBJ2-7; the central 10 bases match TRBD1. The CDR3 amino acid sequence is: CASQTAGTGVYEQYF. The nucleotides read TGTGCCAGCCAGACGGCCGGGACAGGGGTATACGAGCAGTACTTC.